This TCR beta chain was sequenced during a study of blood T cell repertoires in COVID-19. Across the whole study: Acute and convalescent COVID-19 samples came from the United States, Italy and Spain. Sources were T cells, B-cell-depleted T cells, or PBMCs; the material itself was cDNA or gDNA.

V lost 4 bases and J 4 bases, leaving 8 bases between the germline ends. The length of the CDR3 is 13 residues. Germline lookup yields CDR1 KGHDR and CDR2 SFDVKD. The authors' processing: Estimation of nucleated cell counts relied on the amplification of reference gene primers. Sequencing was performed with immunoSEQ multiplex PCR; in TCRdb, only in-frame clones are kept and a portion is missing. That table gives V, J and clone size, and the DNA gave D and trimming. This table has around 200,000 clones, around 80% appearing once. This receptor was obtained from a woman aged 80 or older with acute or convalescent COVID-19. J is TRBJ2-3 and V is TRBV24-1; D gene ambiguous. Sequenced input: peripheral blood. The CDR3 protein is CATSDYVPDTQYF. In DNA form, the CDR3 reads TGTGCCACCAGTGACTATGTCCCAGATACGCAGTATTTT.